The present entry profiles one T cell receptor (beta chain) with its context. Its antigen is unidentified. The data were taken from a study of cytomegalovirus exposure and HLA in healthy donors. Data came from immunoSEQ multiplex PCR; TCRdb stores just in-frame clones and leaves some out. The sample contains 200,000 to 250,000 clones, about 86% of which appear only once. Looked up from germline, CDR1 is MGHDK and CDR2 is SYGVNS. The CDR3 contains 15 residues. V shed 7 bases and J 2 bases; nucleotides not matched to a gene: 5. Whole-study findings and limits: The study put some 160 TCR beta chains on its list as cytomegalovirus-associated. The CMV antigen specificity of a few CMV-associated chains was confirmed through in vitro analysis. Most observed TCR sequences were rare, whereas some public TCRs were detected in many donors. Subsequent analysis showed first-cohort TCR clusters tending to co-occur in some 120 validation repertoires.

V usage is TRBV25-1 and J usage is TRBJ2-6, with 7 bases matching TRBD1. Source material: PBMCs. The sequence was collected from a man between 18 and 29 years old in good health and CMV-seronegative. This CDR3 is CASTEDRAGANVLTF. CDR3 nucleotides: TGTGCCAGCACAGAAGACAGGGCTGGGGCCAACGTCCTGACTTTC.